The 4 T cell receptor beta chains below come from one sample, sequenced in a study of T cells in Graves' hyperthyroidism and ophthalmopathy. Amplification targeted TCR beta CDR3 regions from RNA transcripts. In the first-round RT-PCR of the TCR CDR3, the HTBI primer set was used. Each CDR3 protein is one row after TCRdb ran MiXCR on the multiplex PCR reads. The sample holds approximately 400,000 distinct CDR3 sequences, around 15% seen once. What was sequenced was blood. The receptors derive from a man between 50 and 59 years old with Graves' ophthalmopathy.

This clonotype was found many times. The chain joins TRBV20-1 to TRBJ1-1; TRBD1 might be the D (5 bases). The length of the CDR3 is 14 residues. Per germline, CDR1 DFQATT and CDR2 SNEGSKA (reference sequence). Trimming left V 3 bases short and J 6 bases short, with 17 bases between. The CDR3 coding sequence is TGCAGTGCTAGCTCAGGGAGCTCGAAGGCTGAAGCTTTCTTT. Protein: CSASSGSSKAEAFF.

Points on this clonotype: Germline and junction disagree at one end, which may indicate a read error. The V gene is TRBV2, the J gene TRBJ2-7; maybe TRBD1 (6 bases). This CDR3 has 15 amino acids. Germline CDR1 SNHLY, CDR2 FYNNEI. CDR3 sequence reads: CAGSTTGFSSYEQYF. DNA for the CDR3: TGTGCCGGCAGTACGACAGGTTTCTCCTCCTACGAGCAGTACTTC.

This clonotype showed up many times. J is TRBJ1-2 and V is TRBV7-9; a possible D gene is TRBD1 (6 bases). The germline V gene encodes CDR1 SEHNR and CDR2 FQNEAQ (reference sequence). This CDR3 is built from 16 residues. V was cut by 4 bases and J by 5 bases, with 20 bases left in between. CDR3 in DNA: TGTGCCAGCAGCTCGCCCGGGGGCACGGTGAAGTATGGCTACACCTTC. Translating gives CASSSPGGTVKYGYTF.

This clonotype was found a few times. This sequence joins TRBV5-4 and TRBJ1-1, with a tentative D call TRBD1 (5 bases). The CDR3 covers 14 residues. Between the trimmed V and J ends, which lost 4 bases and 0 bases, there was a span of 10 bases. From germline, CDR1 is SGHNT and CDR2 YYREEE (reference sequence). The CDR3 here is CASSKGALNTEAFF. For the CDR3, the DNA is TGTGCCAGCAGCAAAGGGGCGTTGAACACTGAAGCTTTCTTT. Based on the CDR3 plus reference TRBV5-4 and TRBJ1-1, the full variable domain is ETGVTQSPTHLIKTRGQQVTLRCSSQSGHNTVSWYQQALGQGPQFIFQYYREEENGRGNFPPRFSGLQFPNYSSELNVNALELDDSALYLCASSKGALNTEAFFGQGTRLTVV.